One sample yielded the 5 T cell receptor beta chains listed below, sequenced in a study of cytomegalovirus exposure and HLA in healthy donors. Use of 60 Vbeta and 13 Jbeta primers characterized the PCR. Assay: immunoSEQ multiplex PCR; the TCRdb copy retains only in-frame clones and omits some. The sample comprises 110,000 or so clones, approximately 12% of which are singletons, and more than 15% rests with the top ten. Sequencing was carried out using PBMCs. The receptors shown here come from a man in his forties in good health and CMV-seropositive.

This clone has only a few counts. The chain is built from TRBV6-1 and TRBJ1-1; TRBD1 matches at 7 bases. V lost 3 bases and J lost 7; bases outside the gene matches: 2. The V gene's germline CDR1 is MNHNS and CDR2 SASEGT. This CDR3 is built from 12 residues. The CDR3 sequence is CASSEGQFEAFF. The CDR3 DNA follows: TGTGCCAGCAGTGAGGGACAGTTTGAAGCTTTCTTT.

The chain has TRBV7-9 and TRBJ1-1; D is possibly TRBD1 (6 bases). Trimming pared 4 bases from V and 2 bases from J, leaving 14 bases between. CDR1 and CDR2 from the germline V gene are SEHNR and FQNEAQ (reference sequence). There are 15 residues in the CDR3. DNA of the CDR3: TGTGCCAGCAGCTATTCGACAGGAGGAAACACTGAAGCTTTCTTT. It specifies CASSYSTGGNTEAFF.

The V and J genes are TRBV10-3 and TRBJ2-7; 7 nucleotides align to TRBD1. With V trimmed by 4 bases and J by 3 bases, 6 bases remained unmatched. The germline CDR1 and CDR2 sequences are ENHRY and SYGVKD. The CDR3 has 14 residues. This chain's CDR3 is CAISGGTANYEQYF. The CDR3 coding sequence is TGTGCCATCAGTGGGGGGACAGCTAACTACGAGCAGTACTTC.

The CDR3, as DNA: TGCAGCGTTGAAGCTAGCGGCTCCTACAATGAGCAGTTCTTC. It specifies CSVEASGSYNEQFF. This chain connects TRBV29-1 to TRBJ2-1, with 7 bases identical to TRBD2. V lost 1 base to trimming and J lost 0 bases; unmatched junction nucleotides: 0. The CDR3 totals 14 residues. Germline V gives CDR1 SQVTM, CDR2 ANQGSEA.

This sequence joins TRBV6-5 and TRBJ1-4, with 7 nucleotides matching TRBD1. This CDR3 spans 15 amino acids. V trimming: 6 bases; J trimming: 8 bases; junction bases outside the gene matches: 12. CDR1 is MNHEY and CDR2 is SVGAGI in the germline V gene. The CDR3 sequence: CASRGEQGLLEKLFF. In DNA form, the CDR3 reads TGTGCCAGCAGGGGGGAACAGGGGTTACTAGAAAAACTGTTTTTT.